This entry lists 23 T cell receptor beta chains sequenced from one sample in a study of T cells expressing NK-cell markers. TCRdb reprocessed the 5' RACE reads and stores each CDR3 protein as one record, lacking DNA. The repertoire shows almost 450,000 distinct CDR3 sequences; the top ten hold 7.3%. Sample: blood T cells: a sorted CD56 or NKG2C T cell subset, CD4+ or CD8+ T cells, or bulk PBMC T cells (not recorded which). The receptor set was obtained from a woman aged 18-70 years in good health.

This chain's CDR3 is CASSPGLQTDTQYF. V usage is TRBV7-2 and J usage is TRBJ2-3; TCRdb's D call of TRBD2 is untestable without DNA. CDR3 size: 14 residues. Per germline, CDR1 SGHTA and CDR2 FQGNSA.

V usage is TRBV12-3 or TRBV12-4 and J usage is TRBJ2-7; TCRdb proposes TRBD2, but this gene call is untestable without DNA. The CDR3 extends over 14 amino acids. CDR3 loop: CASSLGAGRYEQYF.

This chain links TRBV5-1 with TRBJ2-3; the TCRdb D gene call, TRBD2, has no DNA to confirm it. Germline V lookup: CDR1 SGHRS, CDR2 YFSETQ. The CDR3 has 20 amino acids. The CDR3 loop reads CASSLAVEGLAARNTDTQYF.

The chain's CDR3 is CSASREGSDEQFF. The chain is built from TRBV20-1 and TRBJ2-1; TCRdb picks TRBD2, but there is no DNA to check that call. The CDR3 extends over 13 amino acids. Germline V gives CDR1 DFQATT, CDR2 SNEGSKA (reference sequence).

The gene calls are TRBV5-6 and TRBJ2-1; the TCRdb call, TRBD1, lacks DNA for checking. Germline lookup yields CDR1 SGHDT and CDR2 YYEEEE. The CDR3 runs to 16 residues. This CDR3 is CASSLFAGSRGNEQFF.

The chain has TRBV20-1 and TRBJ2-3; TCRdb's D call of TRBD2 is untestable without DNA. CDR3 length: 14 residues. Germline CDR1 and CDR2: DFQATT and SNEGSKA (reference sequence). CDR3 in amino acids: CSASLSADRDTQYF.

The chain recombines TRBV7-2 with TRBJ1-1. This CDR3 spans 11 amino acids. Germline CDR1 is SGHTA and CDR2 is FQGNSA. The CDR3 reads CASISGVLAFF. The full variable domain, with the rest looked up from reference TRBV7-2 and TRBJ1-1, is GAGVSQSPSNKVTEKGKDVELRCDPISGHTALYWYRQSLGQGLEFLIYFQGNSAPDKSGLPSDRFSAERTGGSVSTLTIQRTQQEDSAVYLCASISGVLAFFGQGTRLTVV.

This rearrangement joins TRBV20-1 to TRBJ2-1; without DNA, the TCRdb call of TRBD2 cannot be checked. The CDR3 sequence is 16 residues long. The germline gives CDR1 DFQATT, CDR2 SNEGSKA (reference sequence). The CDR3 loop reads CSARAGLADSYNEQFF.

This sequence joins TRBV6-5 and TRBJ1-1. This CDR3 contains 11 residues. Germline CDR1 and CDR2: MNHEY and SVGAGI. The CDR3 reads CASSYVGEAFF.

The V call is TRBV7-9, the J call TRBJ1-5. Germline-derived CDR1 and CDR2 are SEHNR and FQNEAQ (reference sequence). The CDR3 has 16 amino acids. The chain's CDR3 is CASSLGWIEENQPQHF.

J is TRBJ2-7 and V is TRBV28; the TCRdb call, TRBD2, lacks DNA for checking. Germline CDR1 MDHEN, CDR2 SYDVKM. The CDR3 contains 16 residues. This CDR3 is CASSLGPWVRGYEQYF.

The rearrangement links TRBV28 to TRBJ2-7. Per the germline V gene, CDR1 is MDHEN and CDR2 is SYDVKM. The CDR3 covers 11 residues. CDR3 protein: CASCSSYEQYF. The whole variable domain, filled in from reference TRBV28 and TRBJ2-7, reads DVKVTQSSRYLVKRTGEKVFLECVQDMDHENMFWYRQDPGLGLRLIYFSYDVKMKEKGDIPEGYSVSREKKERFSLILESASTNQTSMYLCASCSSYEQYFGPGTRLTVT.

The CDR3 reads CASSLRTGPRELFF. The V and J genes are TRBV11-1 and TRBJ2-2; the TCRdb D gene call, TRBD1, has no DNA to confirm it. The CDR3 runs to 14 residues. Germline CDR1 and CDR2: SGHAT and FQDESV (reference sequence).

The CDR3 sequence is CASISFPGTGGYTF. This sequence joins TRBV27 and TRBJ1-2; TCRdb picks TRBD1, but there is no DNA to check that call. The CDR3 totals 14 residues. Germline CDR1 and CDR2: MNHEY and SMNVEV (reference sequence).

The chain employs TRBV10-3 and TRBJ1-1; TCRdb returns TRBD1, unconfirmable since there is no DNA. Germline V gives CDR1 ENHRY, CDR2 SYGVKD. The CDR3 totals 14 residues. This chain's CDR3 is CAIKPGSPDTEAFF.

V gene TRBV11-2 combines with J gene TRBJ2-3; TCRdb names TRBD1, which stays unverified in the absence of DNA. The CDR3 is made up of 17 amino acids. The germline V gene has CDR1 SGHAT and CDR2 FQNNGV. The CDR3 loop is CASSLAAWTISTDTQYF.

The chain links TRBV7-9 to TRBJ2-7; no DNA is available, so the TRBD2 call from TCRdb remains unchecked. The CDR3 length is 15 residues. Germline CDR1 SEHNR, CDR2 FQNEAQ (reference sequence). The CDR3 sequence is CASRPVAGKLYEQYF.

J is TRBJ1-2 and V is TRBV12-3 or TRBV12-4; TCRdb outputs TRBD1, but without DNA this stays unchecked. The CDR3 loop spans 12 amino acids. CDR3 in amino acids: CACSSDSTGYTF.

This chain joins TRBV5-1 and TRBJ2-1; checking the TCRdb D call of TRBD2 is not possible without DNA. The germline gives CDR1 SGHRS, CDR2 YFSETQ. The CDR3 loop spans 18 amino acids. The chain's CDR3 is CASSSTSTTSRLYNEQFF.

This chain joins TRBV12-3 or TRBV12-4 and TRBJ1-1; absent DNA, TCRdb's TRBD1 call cannot be checked. The CDR3 spans 16 residues. CDR3 protein: CASSPGEIRRNTEAFF.

The chain joins TRBV5-4 to TRBJ2-4; TCRdb's D gene call, TRBD1, goes unchecked for lack of DNA. The CDR3 consists of 19 residues. Germline V gene sequence: CDR1 SGHNT, CDR2 YYREEE (reference sequence). CDR3 sequence reads: CASSLSAFQGPQAKNIQYF.

This chain uses TRBV19 with TRBJ2-3; checking the TCRdb D call of TRBD1 is not possible without DNA. Germline lookup yields CDR1 LNHDA and CDR2 SQIVND (reference sequence). This CDR3 is built from 13 residues. CDR3 region: CASSRDIRDTQYF.

This sequence joins TRBV4-3 and TRBJ1-2. Germline V gene lookup returns CDR1 LGHNA and CDR2 YSLEER. The CDR3 spans 16 residues. This chain's CDR3 is CASSQAGGSFGYGYTF.